Listed below are T cell receptor beta chains from one sample, sequenced in a study of blood T cell repertoires in COVID-19. Assay used: immunoSEQ multiplex PCR; TCRdb lists only in-frame clones, some missing. The repertoire holds around 88,000 clones, over 60% seen once, with about 8.7% in the top ten. The sample taken for sequencing was peripheral blood. All receptors derive from a man aged 45-65 years who had recovered from COVID-19. Each CDR3 is given with its conserved first and last residue. Each record gives: D gene, J gene, V gene, CDR3 length, clone size, CDR3 DNA, CDR3 protein. A D gene is named only where the DNA matches it firmly. Rows give clone size only sometimes, using once, few, many, or a class for an expanded clone.

D gene: -
J gene: TRBJ1-5
V gene: TRBV21-1
CDR3 length: 13
clone size: once
CDR3 DNA: TGTGCCAGCAGTTACAGGGCGCATCAGCCCCAGCATTTT
CDR3 protein: CASSYRAHQPQHF

D gene: TRBD2
J gene: TRBJ2-2
V gene: TRBV19
CDR3 length: 19
clone size: many
CDR3 DNA: TGTGCCAGTAGTCTCATCGGGACTAGCGGGAGTGGTGTCACCGGGGAGCTGTTTTTT
CDR3 protein: CASSLIGTSGSGVTGELFF

D gene: -
J gene: TRBJ2-3
V gene: TRBV2
CDR3 length: 11
clone size: -
CDR3 DNA: TGTGCCAGCTTTATCTCAGATACGCAGTATTTT
CDR3 protein: CASFISDTQYF

D gene: -
J gene: TRBJ1-2
V gene: TRBV19
CDR3 length: 15
clone size: -
CDR3 DNA: TGTGCCAGTAGTACCCGGACAGATGGAGTTCGGGGCTACACCTTC
CDR3 protein: CASSTRTDGVRGYTF

D gene: -
J gene: TRBJ1-6
V gene: TRBV19
CDR3 length: 15
clone size: -
CDR3 DNA: TGTGCCAGTAGTACCCGGGAACCTAGGAATTCACCCCTCCACTTT
CDR3 protein: CASSTREPRNSPLHF

D gene: -
J gene: TRBJ2-7
V gene: TRBV5-6
CDR3 length: 14
clone size: once
CDR3 DNA: TGTGCCAGCAGCTTGGTCGAGGCATGGAGCGAGCAGTACTTC
CDR3 protein: CASSLVEAWSEQYF

D gene: -
J gene: TRBJ2-5
V gene: TRBV7-9
CDR3 length: 11
clone size: -
CDR3 DNA: TGTGCCAGCAGCTTAGACTTAACCCAGTACTTC
CDR3 protein: CASSLDLTQYF

D gene: -
J gene: TRBJ1-1
V gene: TRBV3-1/TRBV3-2
CDR3 length: 11
clone size: -
CDR3 DNA: TGTGCCAGCAGCGAGGGTCGGTCGGCTTTCTTT
CDR3 protein: CASSEGRSAFF

D gene: -
J gene: TRBJ1-4
V gene: TRBV5-8
CDR3 length: 15
clone size: -
CDR3 DNA: TGTGCCAGCAGCTTGGACCGTCGTGAGAGTGAAAAACTGTTTTTT
CDR3 protein: CASSLDRRESEKLFF

D gene: TRBD2
J gene: TRBJ2-3
V gene: TRBV24-1
CDR3 length: 15
clone size: -
CDR3 DNA: TGTGCCACCTCGCGGGGACTAGCGGGAGCAGATACGCAGTATTTT
CDR3 protein: CATSRGLAGADTQYF

D gene: -
J gene: TRBJ1-1
V gene: TRBV10-1
CDR3 length: 14
clone size: -
CDR3 DNA: TGCGCCAGCAGTGACTCAGGGATGACCACTGAAGCTTTCTTT
CDR3 protein: CASSDSGMTTEAFF

D gene: -
J gene: TRBJ2-2
V gene: TRBV7-2
CDR3 length: 16
clone size: -
CDR3 DNA: TGTGCCAGCAGCTTAGACCCAGGGATCATCACCGGGGAGCTGTTTTTT
CDR3 protein: CASSLDPGIITGELFF

D gene: -
J gene: TRBJ1-1
V gene: TRBV27
CDR3 length: 13
clone size: -
CDR3 DNA: TGTGCCAGCAGTTTATGGGGAGACACTGAAGCTTTCTTT
CDR3 protein: CASSLWGDTEAFF

D gene: -
J gene: TRBJ1-5
V gene: TRBV5-4
CDR3 length: 14
clone size: -
CDR3 DNA: TGTGCCAGCAGTACCGACAGCGACAATCAGCCCCAGCATTTT
CDR3 protein: CASSTDSDNQPQHF

D gene: TRBD2
J gene: TRBJ2-7
V gene: TRBV7-2
CDR3 length: 15
clone size: once
CDR3 DNA: TGTGCCAGCAGCCCACCGGGACTAGCGGGAGTCGAGCAGTACTTC
CDR3 protein: CASSPPGLAGVEQYF

D gene: TRBD2
J gene: TRBJ2-5
V gene: TRBV5-1
CDR3 length: 19
clone size: -
CDR3 DNA: TGCGCCAGCAGGCGCACCGGGACTAGCGGGGGGGTCACCCGAGAGACCCAGTACTTC
CDR3 protein: CASRRTGTSGGVTRETQYF

D gene: TRBD1
J gene: TRBJ2-5
V gene: TRBV24-1
CDR3 length: 17
clone size: -
CDR3 DNA: TGTGCCACCAGTGATTCCCGGGACAGGGGCGGTTTAGAGACCCAGTACTTC
CDR3 protein: CATSDSRDRGGLETQYF

D gene: -
J gene: TRBJ1-1
V gene: TRBV18
CDR3 length: 13
clone size: -
CDR3 DNA: TGTGCCAGCTCACCGTCAGGGGAGACTGAAGCTTTCTTT
CDR3 protein: CASSPSGETEAFF

D gene: -
J gene: TRBJ2-5
V gene: TRBV24-1
CDR3 length: 12
clone size: -
CDR3 DNA: TGTGCCACCAGCAACAGGTTAGAGACCCAGTACTTC
CDR3 protein: CATSNRLETQYF

D gene: TRBD1
J gene: TRBJ2-4
V gene: TRBV3-1/TRBV3-2
CDR3 length: 16
clone size: -
CDR3 DNA: TGTGCCAGCAGCCAAGTACAGGGGGTAGCCAAAAACATTCAGTACTTC
CDR3 protein: CASSQVQGVAKNIQYF

D gene: -
J gene: TRBJ2-2
V gene: TRBV9
CDR3 length: 16
clone size: few
CDR3 DNA: TGTGCCAGCAGCGTAGAATGGGGGCCGGAGACCGGGGAGCTGTTTTTT
CDR3 protein: CASSVEWGPETGELFF

D gene: -
J gene: TRBJ2-6
V gene: TRBV19
CDR3 length: 16
clone size: -
CDR3 DNA: TGTGCCAGTAGTGCCCCGCGGGCGAGAGGGGCCAACGTCCTGACTTTC
CDR3 protein: CASSAPRARGANVLTF

D gene: -
J gene: TRBJ2-1
V gene: TRBV7-9
CDR3 length: 15
clone size: -
CDR3 DNA: TGTGCCAGCAGCTTTTATGTGGACACCTACAATGAGCAGTTCTTC
CDR3 protein: CASSFYVDTYNEQFF

D gene: -
J gene: TRBJ1-2
V gene: TRBV5-6
CDR3 length: 16
clone size: -
CDR3 DNA: TGTGCCAGCAGCTTGGTTGGGGAGGGTCACTATTACGGCTACACCTTC
CDR3 protein: CASSLVGEGHYYGYTF

D gene: TRBD1
J gene: TRBJ1-2
V gene: TRBV28
CDR3 length: 16
clone size: -
CDR3 DNA: TGTGCCAGCAGTTTCGGACAGGTGGGCTTAGGTGATGGCTACACCTTC
CDR3 protein: CASSFGQVGLGDGYTF

D gene: -
J gene: TRBJ2-6
V gene: TRBV25-1
CDR3 length: 16
clone size: -
CDR3 DNA: TGTGCCTCCCAAGGTAGCGGCAGCTCTGGGGCCAACGTCCTGACTTTC
CDR3 protein: CASQGSGSSGANVLTF

D gene: -
J gene: TRBJ1-2
V gene: TRBV6-2/TRBV6-3
CDR3 length: 13
clone size: -
CDR3 DNA: TGTGCCAGCAGTCGCCCCCCAGGGTCTGGCTACACCTTC
CDR3 protein: CASSRPPGSGYTF

D gene: TRBD1
J gene: TRBJ1-3
V gene: TRBV9
CDR3 length: 17
clone size: -
CDR3 DNA: TGTGCCAGCAGCCTTCGGACAGGGTCACCTCCTGGAAACACCATATATTTT
CDR3 protein: CASSLRTGSPPGNTIYF

D gene: TRBD2
J gene: TRBJ2-3
V gene: TRBV28
CDR3 length: 15
clone size: -
CDR3 DNA: TGTGCCAGCAGTTTTCGGCTAGCGGGGAGTGATACGCAGTATTTT
CDR3 protein: CASSFRLAGSDTQYF

D gene: -
J gene: TRBJ2-5
V gene: TRBV19
CDR3 length: 15
clone size: -
CDR3 DNA: TGTGCCAGTAGTGTGGTAGGAGGGGGCAAGGAGACCCAGTACTTC
CDR3 protein: CASSVVGGGKETQYF

D gene: -
J gene: TRBJ1-2
V gene: TRBV7-9
CDR3 length: 16
clone size: -
CDR3 DNA: TGTGCCAGCAGCCGAATCCAGGGGCAGGGTAACTATGGCTACACCTTC
CDR3 protein: CASSRIQGQGNYGYTF

D gene: -
J gene: TRBJ2-3
V gene: TRBV4-3
CDR3 length: 16
clone size: -
CDR3 DNA: TGCGCCAGCAGCCAAGATAGGTCAGGGCGGTCAGATACGCAGTATTTT
CDR3 protein: CASSQDRSGRSDTQYF

D gene: -
J gene: TRBJ1-3
V gene: TRBV18
CDR3 length: 17
clone size: once
CDR3 DNA: TGTGCCAGCTCACCCTTCTTCACAGGACAGATGCCGGGCACCATATATTTT
CDR3 protein: CASSPFFTGQMPGTIYF

D gene: -
J gene: TRBJ2-7
V gene: TRBV30
CDR3 length: 13
clone size: -
CDR3 DNA: TGTGCCTGGAGTTCGTATTCGGGGGTTGAGCAGTACTTC
CDR3 protein: CAWSSYSGVEQYF

D gene: -
J gene: TRBJ2-3
V gene: TRBV7-3
CDR3 length: 14
clone size: -
CDR3 DNA: TGTGCCAGCAGCTTGAGTGGTTACACAGATACGCAGTATTTT
CDR3 protein: CASSLSGYTDTQYF

D gene: TRBD2
J gene: TRBJ2-7
V gene: TRBV18
CDR3 length: 16
clone size: -
CDR3 DNA: TGTGCCAGCTCCCCTACCGGGACTAGCGGGAGCTACGAGCAGTACTTC
CDR3 protein: CASSPTGTSGSYEQYF

D gene: -
J gene: TRBJ2-5
V gene: TRBV5-1
CDR3 length: 14
clone size: -
CDR3 DNA: TGCGCCAGCAGCTCCCTCACAGCGGCCGGGACCCAGTACTTC
CDR3 protein: CASSSLTAAGTQYF

D gene: TRBD1
J gene: TRBJ1-1
V gene: TRBV19
CDR3 length: 15
clone size: -
CDR3 DNA: TGTGCCAGTAGTAGCACAGGGGGGGCAAACACTGAAGCTTTCTTT
CDR3 protein: CASSSTGGANTEAFF

D gene: TRBD1
J gene: TRBJ1-2
V gene: TRBV5-5
CDR3 length: 14
clone size: -
CDR3 DNA: TGTGCCAGCAGCTCCGGGACAGGGGGACATGGCTACACCTTC
CDR3 protein: CASSSGTGGHGYTF

D gene: TRBD2
J gene: TRBJ2-1
V gene: TRBV24-1
CDR3 length: 15
clone size: -
CDR3 DNA: TGTGCCACCAGTGGCACCGGGAGGGCCTACAATGAGCAGTTCTTC
CDR3 protein: CATSGTGRAYNEQFF